This TCR beta chain was found in a study of cytomegalovirus exposure and HLA in healthy donors (TCRdb year 2017). Some background on the complete study: According to a later analysis, the roughly 120 validation repertoires were produced on the same platform as the approximately 690 repertoires of the first cohort. The study was designed to test whether signatures of past pathogen exposure could be identified by cataloging public T cell receptors. In addition to the first cohort of 666 subjects, a separate validation cohort of 120 different subjects was used. To predict cytomegalovirus infection status, the study combined high-throughput TCR immunosequencing, statistical association of individual TCRs with disease status, and machine learning. The study at large found these results: In vitro tests confirmed that three of the cytomegalovirus-associated TCR beta chains recognize cytomegalovirus antigens. Across donors, most TCR sequences were observed very rarely, whereas some public TCRs were present in many individuals. A later analysis lacked HLA typing for the validation cohort, so it scored co-occurrence in that cohort across all 120 or so repertoires. In both the original and validation cohorts, the classifier was reported to diagnose cytomegalovirus status with high specificity and sensitivity. According to the authors, the approach could potentially be generalized to other disease states and immunological phenotypes. Of the cluster scores, approximately 95% were above 0 in a later analysis, which found that TCRs clustered in the first cohort also tended to co-occur in the 120 validation repertoires. A total of fewer than 200 TCR beta chains were listed by the study as associated with cytomegalovirus.

The method was the immunoSEQ multiplex PCR assay. The original methods were these. To diagnose cytomegalovirus status from the catalog of TCR beta chain sequences, a statistical classification framework was built. TCRdb provides this immuneACCESS table in a form limited to in-frame rearrangements. Some clones are lacking; in checked studies, under half of them reflect an unresolved V gene, and why the rest are absent is not known. Clone size and the V and J calls come from that table; the DNA yielded D and trimming. The sample yields about 220,000 clones; roughly 88% were counted once. Roughly 13% of the sample is taken by the ten largest. This clone has at least ten counts. Its antigen is currently not known. Per-base quality was not reported, and no clone a single base away is much larger than it. V drops 4 bases and J drops 5 bases, leaving 7 bases in between. Reading from cysteine to phenylalanine, the CDR3 counts 12 amino acids. Only the CDR3 DNA is retained, 36 bases long and in frame from the first base. CDR1 MNHNS and CDR2 SASEGT are derived from the germline V gene.

Separate from the approximately 730-subject first cohort, the validation cohort of about 110 subjects was the group to which the donors belonged. The specimen was PBMCs. Recombination connected TRBV6-1 to TRBJ2-3, with no confidently assigned D gene. This sequence was found in a woman aged 25 to 45 in good health and CMV-seropositive. The encoded CDR3 is CASSGTKDTQYF. In nucleotides, the sequence is TGTGCCAGCAGTGGAACAAAAGATACGCAGTATTTT.